A single sample gave rise to the 27 T cell receptor beta chains below, sequenced in a study of T cells in Graves' hyperthyroidism and ophthalmopathy. Amplified TCR beta CDR3 regions came from RNA transcripts. The HTBI set primed first-round TCR CDR3 RT-PCR. Each CDR3 protein gets one entry after TCRdb re-called the multiplex PCR reads with MiXCR. This sample has 500,000 to 700,000 distinct CDR3 sequences, with around 17% found just once. Material: blood. Every receptor here comes from a woman aged 18-35 years with Graves' hyperthyroidism.

This clonotype was found many times. This chain uses TRBV9 with TRBJ1-1; tentative D call: TRBD1 (5 bases). This CDR3 contains 15 residues. V was shortened by 0 bases and J by 0 bases, with 9 bases between the two germline ends. The germline V gene has CDR1 SGDLS and CDR2 YYNGEE. The CDR3 here is CASSVAGQMNTEAFF. The CDR3 DNA follows: TGTGCCAGCAGCGTAGCTGGACAAATGAACACTGAAGCTTTCTTT.

There are many counts of this clonotype. The chain uses TRBV19 and TRBJ1-1, with TRBD1 matching over 8 bases. CDR3 length: 14 amino acids. The J segment lost 1 base and the V segment lost 6 bases, leaving 4 bases of the junction unmatched. Looked up from germline, CDR1 is LNHDA and CDR2 is SQIVND (reference sequence). This CDR3 is CASRDRAANTEAFF. The CDR3 nucleotides read TGTGCCAGTAGGGACAGGGCCGCGAACACTGAAGCTTTCTTT.

This clonotype was seen ten or more times. The chain carries TRBV30 and TRBJ1-2; 7 nucleotides align to TRBD1. Germline CDR1 is GTSNPN and CDR2 is SVGIG (reference sequence). There are 13 residues in the CDR3. Trimming removed 4 bases from V and 4 bases from J; junction bases left unmatched: 6. CDR3 amino acids: CAWTIRGGYGYTF. CDR3 DNA sequence: TGTGCCTGGACAATCAGGGGGGGCTATGGCTACACCTTC.

This clonotype has just a few counts. J is TRBJ2-1 and V is TRBV6-4, with 8 bases matching TRBD2. The CDR3 loop spans 14 amino acids. Losses at the gene ends were 3 bases for V and 8 bases for J; bases not matched to a gene: 6. Germline assignment: CDR1 MRHNA and CDR2 SNTAGT. The DNA for the CDR3 is TGTGCCAGCAGTGAAACGGGAGGGCCGGATGAGCAGTTCTTC. As protein: CASSETGGPDEQFF.

This clonotype appeared a few times. The V gene is TRBV4-2, the J gene TRBJ2-5; 7 bases fit TRBD2. CDR1 is LGHNA, CDR2 YNFKEQ, per germline. V trimming: 2 bases; J trimming: 2 bases; junction bases outside the gene matches: 5. The CDR3 extends over 15 amino acids. This chain's CDR3 is CASSQPSGAQETQYF. In nucleotides, the CDR3 is TGTGCCAGCAGCCAACCAAGCGGGGCTCAAGAGACCCAGTACTTC.

This clonotype was seen more than once but under ten times. The CDR3 spells CASRARAGRETQYF. The CDR3 DNA reads as TGTGCCAGCAGGGCCCGGGCAGGGAGGGAGACCCAGTACTTC. The chain links TRBV6-1 to TRBJ2-5, with a weak D call TRBD2 (6 bases). The V gene's germline CDR1 is MNHNS and CDR2 SASEGT. Trimming cost V 6 bases and J 5 bases, with 16 bases left between them. This CDR3 is built from 14 residues.

This chain uses TRBV10-3 with TRBJ1-3; D not resolved. V shed 0 bases and J shed 0 bases, with 9 bases lying between them. This CDR3 is built from 16 residues. Germline CDR1 and CDR2: ENHRY and SYGVKD. DNA of the CDR3: TGTGCCATCAGTGAGTCGTTCACGGTCTCTGGAAACACCATATATTTT. Protein: CAISESFTVSGNTIYF.

A few counts support this clonotype. The chain carries TRBV5-1 and TRBJ2-1; 9 bases fit TRBD1. Unmatched junction bases numbered 6, after V lost 3 bases and J lost 5 bases. The CDR3 has 15 amino acids. Per germline, CDR1 SGHRS and CDR2 YFSETQ. CDR3 in amino acids: CASSWGDRANNEQFF. CDR3 bases: TGCGCCAGCAGCTGGGGGGACAGGGCGAACAATGAGCAGTTCTTC.

To note about this clonotype: A much larger clone sits a single nucleotide away, making a read error possible. The chain links TRBV20-1 to TRBJ2-5; 9 nucleotides agree with TRBD1. Germline CDR1 reads DFQATT; CDR2 reads SNEGSKA (reference sequence). The CDR3 has 17 residues. V shed 3 bases and J 5 bases; nucleotides not matched to a gene: 16. The CDR3 here is CSARDGGQGRIGETQYF. CDR3 DNA: TGCAGTGCTAGGGACGGAGGACAGGGGAGAATTGGTGAGACCCAGTACTTC.

The table lists this clonotype with many counts. The chain uses TRBV7-2 and TRBJ2-1; 7 nucleotides match TRBD1. The V gene's germline CDR1 is SGHTA and CDR2 FQGNSA. The CDR3 spans 13 residues. J lost 8 bases, V lost 5 bases, and 6 bases had no gene match. CDR3 amino acids: CASSARQGYEQFF. The CDR3 bases are TGTGCCAGCAGCGCAAGACAGGGCTATGAGCAGTTCTTC.

The rearrangement links TRBV3-1 to TRBJ2-3; TRBD2 might be the D (5 bases). This CDR3 region has 17 residues. V was trimmed by 6 bases and J by 3 bases, leaving 22 bases between them. Germline CDR1 LGHDT, CDR2 YNNKEL (reference sequence). The CDR3 is CASSSWARVPGTDTQYF. CDR3 nucleotides: TGTGCCAGCAGTTCGTGGGCGAGGGTCCCTGGGACAGATACGCAGTATTTT.

This clonotype was recorded at least ten times. The J gene is TRBJ2-7, the V gene TRBV20-1, with D perhaps given as TRBD1 or TRBD2 (9 bases each). Deletions cut 8 bases from V and 6 bases from J, with 26 bases between. Germline V gene sequence: CDR1 DFQATT, CDR2 SNEGSKA (reference sequence). The CDR3 has 15 residues. The CDR3 reads CSTNRGRAGGAEQYF. CDR3 in DNA: TGCAGTACGAACAGGGGGCGAGCGGGAGGTGCCGAGCAGTACTTC.

V is TRBV5-1 and J is TRBJ2-7; 8 positions match TRBD2. V lost 0 bases and J lost 1; bases outside the gene matches: 6. Germline CDR1 is SGHRS and CDR2 is YFSETQ. There are 16 residues in the CDR3. The CDR3 reads CASSLGVTSASYEQYF. In nucleotides, the CDR3 is TGCGCCAGCAGCTTGGGGGTGACTAGCGCGTCCTACGAGCAGTACTTC.

This clonotype showed up many times. The V and J genes are TRBV6-1 and TRBJ1-1, with a tentative D call TRBD1 (6 bases). Germline loops: CDR1 MNHNS, CDR2 SASEGT. V was cut by 5 bases and J by 1 base, with 11 bases left in between. The CDR3 has 14 amino acids. The CDR3, as DNA: TGTGCCAGCAGTAGGGACAAGGAGAACACTGAAGCTTTCTTT. Translated: CASSRDKENTEAFF.

This sequence joins TRBV20-1 and TRBJ2-1, with a tentative D call TRBD2 (5 bases). The CDR3 has 13 amino acids. The germline V gene has CDR1 DFQATT and CDR2 SNEGSKA (reference sequence). Trimming shortened V by 3 bases and J by 9 bases, and 15 bases separated the two germline ends. The CDR3 DNA sequence: TGCAGTGCTAGCGACTCCGGAGGCGGTGAGCAGTTCTTC. Its protein is CSASDSGGGEQFF.

This clonotype has at least ten counts. The rearrangement uses TRBV12-3 or TRBV12-4 and TRBJ2-3; D could derive from TRBD1 or TRBD2 (6 bases each). The V and J ends lost 8 bases and 1 base respectively, with 10 bases between them. The CDR3 is 13 amino acids. The CDR3 DNA follows: TGTGCCAGCGCACGGGGGCGCACAGATACGCAGTATTTT. Amino acids: CASARGRTDTQYF.

This clonotype was seen ten or more times. This chain connects TRBV20-1 to TRBJ2-5; D gene unclear. V gave up 6 bases and J gave up 1 base, with 9 bases separating them. CDR3 length: 12 residues. Germline V gene data show CDR1 as DFQATT and CDR2 as SNEGSKA (reference sequence). The DNA for the CDR3 is TGCAGTGCACGGCACTCCCAAGAGACCCAGTACTTC. It translates to CSARHSQETQYF.

This clonotype came up many times. The chain recombines TRBV10-1 with TRBJ1-5; D gene unclear. This CDR3 has 16 amino acids. Between the trimmed V and J ends, which lost 6 bases and 0 bases, there was a span of 15 bases. Germline CDR1 and CDR2: WNHNN and SYGVQD (reference sequence). The CDR3 protein is CASRRRAVHSNQPQHF. For the CDR3, the DNA is TGCGCCAGCAGGAGAAGGGCAGTTCATAGCAATCAGCCCCAGCATTTT.

This clonotype was seen more than once but under ten times. V gene TRBV14 combines with J gene TRBJ2-5; D is uncertain. Trimming left V 4 bases short and J 4 bases short, with 10 bases between. This CDR3 region has 13 residues. CDR1 SGHDN and CDR2 FVKESK come from the germline V gene. CDR3 bases: TGTGCCAGCAGCCCCCTTATTCGAGAGACCCAGTACTTC. Translated, it gives CASSPLIRETQYF.

This clonotype was recorded many times. The genes are TRBV2 and TRBJ2-7, with D possibly TRBD1 on 6 matching bases. The CDR3 runs 14 residues. Germline V gives CDR1 SNHLY, CDR2 FYNNEI. V gave up 3 bases and J gave up 0 bases, with 9 bases separating them. In DNA, the CDR3 is TGTGCCAGCAGTGAGACAGGATACTCCTACGAGCAGTACTTC. This encodes CASSETGYSYEQYF. Using reference TRBV2 and TRBJ2-7 for the parts outside the CDR3, the full variable domain is EPEVTQTPSHQVTQMGQEVILRCVPISNHLYFYWYRQILGQKVEFLVSFYNNEISEKSEIFDDQFSVERPDGSNFTLKIRSTKLEDSAMYFCASSETGYSYEQYFGPGTRLTVT.

Of note for this clonotype: This may arise from a read error, as a much more abundant clone is one base away. CDR3 nucleotide sequence: TGTGCCAGCTCTGGGGGTCCCACTGAAGCTCTCTTT. Amino acids: CASSGGPTEALF. V usage is TRBV12-3 or TRBV12-4 and J usage is TRBJ1-1; TRBD1 might be the D (5 bases). The CDR3 runs to 12 residues.

The CDR3 nucleotides read TGTGCCAGCAGCTCCGGGACGGATAATTCACCCCTCCACTTT. Translating it yields CASSSGTDNSPLHF. This chain links TRBV6-1 with TRBJ1-6, with TRBD1 as a possible D gene (5 bases). The CDR3 has 14 residues. Germline-derived CDR1 and CDR2 are MNHNS and SASEGT. The V end lost 6 bases, the J end lost 5 bases, and 11 bases lay between the germline ends.

This clonotype was found a few times. The CDR3 is CASSLSSGIGQPQHF. CDR3 in DNA: TGTGCCAGCAGTTTATCATCAGGGATCGGTCAGCCCCAGCATTTT. The chain uses TRBV27 and TRBJ1-5, with D possibly matching TRBD1 (5 bases). Germline V gives CDR1 MNHEY, CDR2 SMNVEV (reference sequence). V was clipped by 0 bases and J by 6 bases, with 12 bases between them. This CDR3 contains 15 residues.

The chain couples TRBV5-6 to TRBJ1-2; D is undetermined. V lost 4 bases to trimming and J lost 10 bases, with 14 bases between them. Germline V gene data show CDR1 as SGHDT and CDR2 as YYEEEE. The CDR3 is 12 amino acids. In DNA form, the CDR3 reads TGTGCCAGCAGCGCGGGCCGACCGGTCTACACCTTC. Translating gives CASSAGRPVYTF.

This clonotype was seen many times. The V call is TRBV20-1, the J call TRBJ2-3; 11 bases agree with TRBD1. Germline CDR1 reads DFQATT; CDR2 reads SNEGSKA (reference sequence). V lost 0 bases, J lost 6 bases, and 8 bases stayed unmatched. The CDR3 totals 16 residues. CDR3 bases: TGCAGTGCTAGAGATCCCGGGACAGGGGGGCTTGATACGCAGTATTTT. Translation: CSARDPGTGGLDTQYF.

This clonotype showed up just a few times. V usage is TRBV10-3 and J usage is TRBJ1-4; D unresolved. CDR3 length: 17 residues. Per the germline V gene, CDR1 is ENHRY and CDR2 is SYGVKD. V gave up 4 bases and J gave up 7 bases, with 22 bases separating them. The CDR3 DNA follows: TGTGCCATCAGTGCCCACAGTATGGGTATTCTCGGTGAAAAACTGTTTTTT. It yields the protein CAISAHSMGILGEKLFF.

Many counts were recorded for this clonotype. The chain has TRBV28 and TRBJ2-5, with 11 nucleotides matching TRBD1. This CDR3 spans 15 amino acids. Germline V gene sequence: CDR1 MDHEN, CDR2 SYDVKM. The trim removed 8 bases at V and 5 bases at J, leaving 10 bases unmatched. The CDR3 DNA follows: TGTGCCAGCTCCCGGGGACAGGGGGTCAGGGAGACCCAGTACTTC. It specifies CASSRGQGVRETQYF.